This T cell receptor beta chain was profiled in a study of T cells in Graves' hyperthyroidism and ophthalmopathy. RNA transcripts provided the source from which TCR beta CDR3 regions were amplified. A set of HTBI primers served as the primers for a first-round RT-PCR of the TCR CDR3. TCRdb fed the multiplex PCR reads into MiXCR, producing one record per CDR3 protein. The sample contains hundreds of thousands of distinct CDR3 sequences, approximately 14% of which appear only once. This clonotype was picked up a small number of times. Its antigen remains unknown. Inclusion characteristics of ophthalmopathy patients comprised a Clinical Activity Score of at least 3, a NOSPECS grade of at least 4, and duration under 3 months. The CDR3 consists of 12 residues. V lost 2 bases to trimming and J lost 9 bases, with 10 bases between them. In germline, CDR1 is MNHNY, CDR2 SVGAGI (reference sequence). Broader study findings: Ophthalmopathy and stable hyperthyroidism were separated by a 13 V-J model. Peripheral blood also featured most of the thyroid clonotypes expanded above 0.001.

This clonotype originated in a man between 18 and 35 years old with Graves' ophthalmopathy. Sequenced: blood. The genes are TRBV6-6 and TRBJ1-1; D ambiguous. Here the CDR3 DNA reads TGTGCCAGCAGTTACGACGGTCTGAAAGCTTTCTTT. This codes for CASSYDGLKAFF.